This T cell receptor (beta chain) was observed in a study of T cell responses to AZD1222 COVID-19 vaccine. Study observations and caveats: Once two AZD1222 doses were given, Spike-specific TCR breadth and depth went up. Along spike, vaccine-associated CD4 TCRs were found throughout, with dominance at 160-218 and 743-854.

The protocol was immunoSEQ multiplex PCR, while the TCRdb copy is restricted to in-frame clones and leaves out a portion. The sample includes over 100,000 clones, 80% to 85% of them seen just once. As regards this clone: Its target is not known.

The CDR3 spans 14 residues. Germline values: CDR1 MNHEY, CDR2 SVGAGI. V lost 2 bases and J 9 bases, leaving 11 bases between the germline ends. This sample comprised peripheral blood, obtained on day 0 of AZD1222 vaccination. This TCR was recovered from an adult in good health. The chain carries TRBV6-5 and TRBJ1-6; tentative D call: TRBD1 (5 bases). CDR3 in DNA: TGTGCCAGCAGTTACATGTCCGGGGGTTCACCCCTCCACTTT. Translation gives CASSYMSGGSPLHF.